The 31 T cell receptor beta chains below were found in one sample sequenced in a study of cytomegalovirus exposure and HLA in healthy donors. PCR primers comprised 60 Vbeta and 13 Jbeta primers. Measured with immunoSEQ multiplex PCR; TCRdb has only the in-frame clones, and not every one. The table records around 120,000 clones, roughly 80% of them present only once. The sample was PBMCs. The origin of the receptors is a middle-aged woman in good health and CMV-seropositive.

Only one count was recorded for this clone. The junction does not match germline at one end; this may be a read error. The chain carries TRBV27 and TRBJ2-3, with 9 positions matching TRBD2. The CDR3 length is 18 residues. Germline loops: CDR1 MNHEY, CDR2 SMNVEV (reference sequence). In nucleotides, the CDR3 is TGTGCCAGCAGCTTATTTCATTCCGGGGCGGGAGGGACAGATACGCAGTATTTT. This sequence encodes CASSLFHSGAGGTDTQYF.

This clone appeared a single time. The chain has TRBV9 and TRBJ2-5; the match to TRBD2 covers 12 bases. Germline CDR1 is SGDLS and CDR2 is YYNGEE. V shed 4 bases, J shed 4 bases, and the junction held 5 bases outside the gene matches. This CDR3 contains 15 residues. The CDR3 spells CASSLAGGPRETQYF. CDR3 sequence (DNA): TGTGCCAGCAGCCTAGCGGGAGGGCCTAGAGAGACCCAGTACTTC.

In nucleotides, the CDR3 is TGTGCCAGCAGCGCCCGACAGGGTTTTCAGACCCAGTACTTC. Its protein product is CASSARQGFQTQYF. The V gene is TRBV7-2, the J gene TRBJ2-5; 7 nucleotides align to TRBD1. V dropped 5 bases and J dropped 6; count of bases not matched to a gene: 9. The germline CDR1 and CDR2 sequences are SGHTA and FQGNSA. The CDR3 contains 14 residues.

This chain's CDR3 is CASSQDRAGTGGPDTQYF. The CDR3 coding sequence is TGTGCCAGCAGCCAAGATCGGGCCGGGACAGGGGGTCCAGATACGCAGTATTTT. This chain links TRBV4-2 with TRBJ2-3, with 11 bases aligning to TRBD1. This CDR3 is 18 amino acids long. CDR1 LGHNA and CDR2 YNFKEQ come from the germline V gene. V was clipped by 0 bases and J by 4 bases; unmatched bases: 9.

The DNA of the CDR3 is TGTGCCACCAGCATAAGGACAGGGGGTGGGTACGAGCAGTACTTC. Translated: CATSIRTGGGYEQYF. This chain links TRBV15 with TRBJ2-7; 10 bases agree with TRBD1. The CDR3 sequence is 15 residues long. Per the germline V gene, CDR1 is LNHNV and CDR2 is YYDKDF (reference sequence). With 4 bases clipped from V and 4 bases from J, the junction kept 7 bases outside the gene matches.

This rearrangement joins TRBV6-8 to TRBJ1-2, with TRBD1 as a possible D gene (6 bases). This CDR3 is built from 17 residues. Germline values: CDR1 MNHGY, CDR2 SAAAGT. The V and J ends lost 6 bases and 3 bases respectively, with 23 bases between them. The CDR3 sequence is CASSYAGTPYPHYGYTF. DNA for the CDR3: TGTGCCAGCAGCTATGCCGGGACACCTTATCCCCACTATGGCTACACCTTC.

The V call is TRBV27, the J call TRBJ1-1; D is undetermined. The CDR3 runs 11 residues. Trimming took off 4 bases at V and 6 bases at J, with 6 bases between the two ends. Germline CDR1 MNHEY, CDR2 SMNVEV (reference sequence). CDR3 loop: CASSSYSEAFF. Here the CDR3 DNA reads TGTGCCAGCAGTTCCTATTCTGAAGCTTTCTTT.

This chain connects TRBV2 to TRBJ2-7; maybe TRBD1 (5 bases). Deletions cut 6 bases from V and 4 bases from J, with 10 bases between. The CDR3 totals 12 residues. Germline V gives CDR1 SNHLY, CDR2 FYNNEI. The chain's CDR3 is CASSFDRYEQYF. In nucleotides, the CDR3 is TGTGCCAGCAGCTTCGACAGATACGAGCAGTACTTC.

The chain joins TRBV19 to TRBJ2-2, with D possibly matching TRBD1 (6 bases). Germline V gene data show CDR1 as LNHDA and CDR2 as SQIVND (reference sequence). Between the trimmed V and J ends, which lost 6 bases and 5 bases, there was a span of 16 bases. The CDR3 extends over 15 amino acids. CDR3 in DNA: TGTGCCAGTAGATTGGACAGCCGAGGGACCGGGGAGCTGTTTTTT. Protein sequence: CASRLDSRGTGELFF.

The rearrangement links TRBV10-3 to TRBJ2-3; 9 bases fit TRBD1. CDR1 is ENHRY, CDR2 SYGVKD, per germline. This CDR3 is 15 amino acids long. V lost 6 bases, J lost 1 base, and 5 bases stayed unmatched. CDR3 sequence (DNA): TGTGCCATCAGGAAGGACAGGGGCGGCACAGATACGCAGTATTTT. It translates to CAIRKDRGGTDTQYF.

The chain links TRBV10-3 to TRBJ1-1, with D perhaps TRBD1 (5 bases). Germline CDR1 ENHRY, CDR2 SYGVKD. The CDR3 is 16 residues long. V lost 7 bases and J 2 bases, leaving 20 bases between the germline ends. The CDR3 spells CAIKTSPGGENTEAFF. Here the CDR3 DNA reads TGTGCCATCAAAACCTCTCCGGGAGGGGAAAACACTGAAGCTTTCTTT.

On this clone: Additional DNA sequences in this sample encode the identical CDR3. The rearrangement joins TRBV5-1 to TRBJ1-5; TRBD1 matches 7 bases. V lost 1 base and J lost 6; bases outside the gene matches: 1. Looked up from germline, CDR1 is SGHRS and CDR2 is YFSETQ. The CDR3 covers 13 residues. The CDR3 here is CASSLQGGQPQHF. The CDR3 bases are TGCGCCAGCAGCTTGCAGGGGGGTCAGCCCCAGCATTTT. Using reference TRBV5-1 and TRBJ1-5 for the parts outside the CDR3, the full variable domain is KAGVTQTPRYLIKTRGQQVTLSCSPISGHRSVSWYQQTPGQGLQFLFEYFSETQRNKGNFPGRFSGRQFSNSRSEMNVSTLELGDSALYLCASSLQGGQPQHFGDGTRLSIL.

The chain combines TRBV29-1 with TRBJ2-5, with 11 bases aligning to TRBD1. V dropped 5 bases and J dropped 0; count of bases not matched to a gene: 5. CDR1 is SQVTM, CDR2 ANQGSEA, per germline. This CDR3 spans 15 amino acids. The CDR3 spells CSVLLGQGDQETQYF. DNA of the CDR3: TGCAGCGTTTTATTGGGACAGGGGGACCAAGAGACCCAGTACTTC.

As concerns this clone: The junction and the germline gene differ at one end; a read error may be behind it. The chain couples TRBV7-9 to TRBJ1-1, with D unclear. CDR3 length: 12 residues. In germline, CDR1 is SEHNR, CDR2 FQNEAQ (reference sequence). The CDR3 is CASSLGSPEASF. CDR3 nucleotides: TGTGCCAGCAGCTTAGGTTCCCCTGAAGCTTCCTTT.

V and J are TRBV4-2 and TRBJ1-1, with 7 bases fitting TRBD1. From germline, CDR1 is LGHNA and CDR2 YNFKEQ. The CDR3 is 15 amino acids. Trimming removed 6 bases from V and 0 bases from J; junction bases left unmatched: 7. CDR3 sequence reads: CASSPGDSMNTEAFF. DNA of the CDR3: TGTGCCAGCAGTCCGGGGGACAGCATGAACACTGAAGCTTTCTTT.

This chain joins TRBV5-1 and TRBJ1-4; 7 nucleotides match TRBD1. Germline CDR1 reads SGHRS; CDR2 reads YFSETQ. V dropped 2 bases and J dropped 8; count of bases not matched to a gene: 6. The CDR3 sequence is 14 residues long. In DNA, the CDR3 is TGCGCCAGCAGCTTAGGGGGCGCGGGGGAAAAACTGTTTTTT. This translates into CASSLGGAGEKLFF. Full variable domain (missing parts from reference TRBV5-1 and TRBJ1-4): KAGVTQTPRYLIKTRGQQVTLSCSPISGHRSVSWYQQTPGQGLQFLFEYFSETQRNKGNFPGRFSGRQFSNSRSEMNVSTLELGDSALYLCASSLGGAGEKLFFGSGTQLSVL.

The gene calls are TRBV7-3 and TRBJ1-1; D is possibly TRBD1 (5 bases). CDR3 length equals 14 residues. The germline V gene has CDR1 SGHTA and CDR2 FQGTGA. Trimming removed 8 bases from V and 7 bases from J, with 20 bases in between. CDR3 coding DNA: TGTGCCAGCTCCGCCATAGTAGGGGTCGGTGAAGCTTTCTTT. This gives the protein CASSAIVGVGEAFF.

The genes are TRBV10-3 and TRBJ2-3; D unclear. The germline V gene encodes CDR1 ENHRY and CDR2 SYGVKD. Deletions cut 6 bases from V and 3 bases from J, with 13 bases between. This CDR3 spans 14 amino acids. CDR3 coding DNA: TGTGCCATCAGGACGGTCCCGCGGACAGATACGCAGTATTTT. Residues: CAIRTVPRTDTQYF.

The V and J genes are TRBV5-1 and TRBJ1-3; perhaps TRBD1 as D (6 bases). This CDR3 has 15 amino acids. V shed 0 bases and J shed 2 bases, with 9 bases lying between them. CDR1 SGHRS and CDR2 YFSETQ come from the germline V gene. The CDR3: CASSLATGPGNTIYF. The DNA for the CDR3 is TGCGCCAGCAGCTTGGCCACAGGGCCTGGAAACACCATATATTTT.

This chain connects TRBV6-5 to TRBJ2-7; 7 bases agree with TRBD1. The V and J ends lost 7 bases and 4 bases, in that order; junction bases with no gene match: 4. In germline, CDR1 is MNHEY, CDR2 SVGAGI. This CDR3 has 12 residues. The CDR3 bases are TGTGCCAGCACGGGACAGAGTTACGAGCAGTACTTC. This gives the protein CASTGQSYEQYF.

The chain is built from TRBV6-4 and TRBJ1-5, with 10 positions matching TRBD1. CDR1 is MRHNA, CDR2 SNTAGT, per germline. The V segment lost 6 bases and the J segment 0 bases; nucleotides outside the gene matches: 8. The CDR3 is 17 residues long. The CDR3 DNA reads as TGTGCCAGCAGCAAGGTCCGGGACAGGGGTAGCAATCAGCCCCAGCATTTT. Translating gives CASSKVRDRGSNQPQHF.

This clone occurred once. CDR3 nucleotide sequence: TGTGCCAGCAGCTTGCACGGTCGGGGGGAGCGCACCGGGGAGCTGTTTTTT. Protein: CASSLHGRGERTGELFF. The chain joins TRBV5-5 to TRBJ2-2; 7 bases are a match to TRBD2. Germline V CDR1 and CDR2: SGHKS, YYEKEE (reference sequence). J was trimmed by 4 bases and V by 1 base; bases with no gene match: 10. CDR3 size: 17 residues.

The chain links TRBV5-6 to TRBJ2-7; no definite D call. The V gene's germline CDR1 is SGHDT and CDR2 YYEEEE. The length of the CDR3 is 11 residues. V lost 2 bases and J lost 3, with 3 bases in between. The CDR3 region is CASSFNYEQYF. In DNA, the CDR3 is TGTGCCAGCAGCTTCAACTACGAGCAGTACTTC. Together with reference TRBV5-6 and TRBJ2-7, the CDR3 gives the full variable domain: DAGVTQSPTHLIKTRGQQVTLRCSPKSGHDTVSWYQQALGQGPQFIFQYYEEEERQRGNFPDRFSGHQFPNYSSELNVNALLLGDSALYLCASSFNYEQYFGPGTRLTVT.

The rearrangement uses TRBV19 and TRBJ2-7, with D possibly TRBD1 on 6 matching bases. The CDR3 totals 15 residues. Germline V CDR1 and CDR2: LNHDA, SQIVND (reference sequence). With 3 bases removed from V and 1 base from J, the gap between germline ends came to 13 bases. The CDR3 nucleotides are TGTGCCAGTAGTATTAACCAGGGGCCGTCCTACGAGCAGTACTTC. Encoded protein: CASSINQGPSYEQYF.

The sample holds one count of this clone. The genes are TRBV6-5 and TRBJ2-1; 8 bases are shared with TRBD1. V shed 6 bases and J 3 bases; nucleotides not matched to a gene: 4. CDR1 is MNHEY and CDR2 is SVGAGI in the germline V gene. CDR3 length: 14 residues. CDR3 region: CASRTGQGYNEQFF. The DNA of the CDR3 is TGTGCCAGCAGAACTGGACAGGGCTACAATGAGCAGTTCTTC.

The rearrangement uses TRBV19 and TRBJ2-1, with 8 bases that match TRBD2. Trimming at V came to 2 bases and at J to 8 bases, leaving 8 bases not matched to a gene. In germline, CDR1 is LNHDA, CDR2 SQIVND (reference sequence). The CDR3 has 15 amino acids. The CDR3 here is CASSITSGLGHEQFF. The CDR3 DNA follows: TGTGCCAGTAGTATAACTAGCGGCTTAGGCCATGAGCAGTTCTTC.

The rearrangement uses TRBV19 and TRBJ2-3; 8 positions agree with TRBD2. The CDR3 contains 19 residues. Germline CDR1 LNHDA, CDR2 SQIVND (reference sequence). V dropped 1 base and J dropped 5; count of bases not matched to a gene: 17. The DNA for the CDR3 is TGTGCCAGTAGTATAGGCGGGCTAGCGGGCCACTGGGTGAAAGATACGCAGTATTTT. It encodes CASSIGGLAGHWVKDTQYF.

The DNA for the CDR3 is TGTGCCAGCAGCCTAGGGACAAAGAACACTGAAGCTTTCTTT. Translating it yields CASSLGTKNTEAFF. The V call is TRBV5-6, the J call TRBJ1-1, with D perhaps TRBD1 (6 bases). The ends were cut back, 4 bases at V and 1 base at J, with 11 bases in the middle. Germline V gives CDR1 SGHDT, CDR2 YYEEEE. The CDR3 is made up of 14 amino acids.

V gene TRBV5-1 combines with J gene TRBJ1-1; 9 bases are a match to TRBD1. Losses at the gene ends were 0 bases for V and 6 bases for J; bases not matched to a gene: 9. Germline CDR1 and CDR2: SGHRS and YFSETQ. The CDR3 is 16 amino acids. CDR3 sequence: CASSLGPTTGGAEAFF. CDR3 in DNA: TGCGCCAGCAGCTTGGGGCCTACTACAGGGGGCGCTGAAGCTTTCTTT. The full variable domain, with the rest looked up from reference TRBV5-1 and TRBJ1-1, is KAGVTQTPRYLIKTRGQQVTLSCSPISGHRSVSWYQQTPGQGLQFLFEYFSETQRNKGNFPGRFSGRQFSNSRSEMNVSTLELGDSALYLCASSLGPTTGGAEAFFGQGTRLTVV.

CDR3 nucleotide sequence: TGTGCCAGCAGGGGGAGCGGGACAGATACGCAGTATTTT. Translating it yields CASRGSGTDTQYF. The V gene is TRBV6-1, the J gene TRBJ2-3; D is perhaps TRBD2 (6 bases). The CDR3 is 13 amino acids. Germline V gives CDR1 MNHNS, CDR2 SASEGT. V gave up 6 bases and J gave up 3 bases, with 10 bases separating them.

The chain combines TRBV7-2 with TRBJ2-3; D possibly corresponds to TRBD2 (6 bases). V was clipped by 5 bases and J by 2 bases, with 14 bases between them. CDR3 size: 15 residues. Germline loops: CDR1 SGHTA, CDR2 FQGNSA. CDR3 coding DNA: TGTGCCAGCAGCCCTTCGGGACTTAACACAGATACGCAGTATTTT. The encoded protein is CASSPSGLNTDTQYF.